A single T cell receptor (beta chain) is shown here with its context. At one boundary the junction diverges from the germline segment, which might be a read error. The CDR3 runs to 13 residues. Germline assignment: CDR1 MDHEN and CDR2 SYDVKM. Division of CD4+ cells produced a CD45RA+ naive subset and a CD45RA-negative memory subset. This sample stems from a study of shared clonotypes between healthy human individuals. The assay was immunoSEQ multiplex PCR, and TCRdb's table has in-frame clones only and misses some. The sample includes about 660,000 clones, around 67% seen only once; the top ten take 1.5% to 2%.

This clonotype was obtained from a woman aged 25 to 39 in good health. The source material was memory CD4+ T cells sorted from blood. Documented subset: CD45RA-negative fraction. The rearrangement links TRBV28 to TRBJ2-3; D is undetermined. The CDR3 protein is CASSSGQPDTKYF. In nucleotides, the CDR3 is TGTGCCAGCAGTTCCGGTCAGCCAGATACGAAGTATTTT.